The T cell receptor (beta chain) under discussion was sequenced for a study of T cell responses to AZD1222 COVID-19 vaccine. A word on this clone: The antigen remains undetermined.

General study findings and limits: CD4 TCRs covered the whole spike, strongest at regions 160-218 and 743-854. Donors in the cohort were predominantly white British and more often female, and clonal diversity was possibly underestimated. Researchers took repertoire samples only after the peak T cell response had come.

TCRdb's copy holds only in-frame clones and misses some; the assay was immunoSEQ multiplex PCR. The table lists 100,000 to 150,000 clones, around 90% of them singletons. This CDR3 region has 15 residues. V lost 5 bases and J lost 5; bases outside the gene matches: 7. Per the germline V gene, CDR1 is MNHEY and CDR2 is SVGAGI. The V and J genes are TRBV6-5 and TRBJ2-5; TRBD1 agrees at 11 bases. This receptor was taken from an adult in good health. Sequencing used peripheral blood, obtained on day 0 of MenACWY control vaccination. CDR3 in amino acids: CASSPGTGGRETQYF. The DNA of the CDR3 is TGTGCCAGCAGTCCGGGGACAGGGGGTAGGGAGACCCAGTACTTC.